Given below is one TCR beta chain in context. Its target is not known. Per the germline V gene, CDR1 is MDHEN and CDR2 is SYDVKM. The CDR3 contains 14 residues. V was clipped by 2 bases and J by 4 bases, with 11 bases between them. This sample was taken from a study of shared clonotypes between healthy human individuals. In the study overall: The study used three CD4 naive, three CD4 memory, two CD8 naive and one CD8 memory plate per donor.

General study findings and limits: When naive CD4 clonotypes were compared across a handful of donors, 4% to 6.5% were shared.

CD45RO negativity and positive selection for CCR7 defined naive CD8 cells, a population that excluded terminally differentiated effector memory CD45RA+ cells. Some clones are missing from TCRdb's copy, which holds only in-frame ones; the method was immunoSEQ multiplex PCR. The sample carries roughly 2,000,000 clones, approximately 94% recorded once. The sequenced sample was naive CD8+ T cells sorted from blood. The source is a man aged 18 to 29 in good health. This rearrangement joins TRBV28 to TRBJ1-1; D gene uncertain. The CDR3 nucleotides are TGTGCCAGCAGTTTAGGGTCCCGGTCCACTGAAGCTTTCTTT. Translated: CASSLGSRSTEAFF.